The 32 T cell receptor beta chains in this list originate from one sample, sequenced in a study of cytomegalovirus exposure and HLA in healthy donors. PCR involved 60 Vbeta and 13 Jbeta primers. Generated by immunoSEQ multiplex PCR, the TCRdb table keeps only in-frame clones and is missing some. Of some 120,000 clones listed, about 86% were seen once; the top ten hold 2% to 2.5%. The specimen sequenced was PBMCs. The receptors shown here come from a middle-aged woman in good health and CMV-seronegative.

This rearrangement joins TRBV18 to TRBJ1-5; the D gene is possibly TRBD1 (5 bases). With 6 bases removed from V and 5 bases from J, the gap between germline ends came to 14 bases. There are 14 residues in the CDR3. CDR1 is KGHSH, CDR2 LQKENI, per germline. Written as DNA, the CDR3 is TGTGCCAGCTCCGACTCGGGGGTGGATCAGCCCCAGCATTTT. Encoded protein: CASSDSGVDQPQHF. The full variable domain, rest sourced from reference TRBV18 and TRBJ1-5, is NAGVMQNPRHLVRRRGQEARLRCSPMKGHSHVYWYRQLPEEGLKFMVYLQKENIIDESGMPKERFSAEFPKEGPSILRIQQVVRGDSAAYFCASSDSGVDQPQHFGDGTRLSIL.

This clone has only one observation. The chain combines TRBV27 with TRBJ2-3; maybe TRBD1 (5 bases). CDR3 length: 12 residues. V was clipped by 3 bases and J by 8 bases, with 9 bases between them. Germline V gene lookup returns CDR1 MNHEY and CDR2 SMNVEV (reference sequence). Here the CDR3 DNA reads TGTGCCAGCAGTTTTAGTAGGGGTACGCAGTATTTT. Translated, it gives CASSFSRGTQYF.

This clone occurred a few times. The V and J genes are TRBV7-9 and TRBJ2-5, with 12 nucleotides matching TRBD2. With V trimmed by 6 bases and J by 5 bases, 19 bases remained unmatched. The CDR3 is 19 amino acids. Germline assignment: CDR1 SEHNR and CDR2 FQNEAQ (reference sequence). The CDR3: CASSSRPSWTSGVGETQYF. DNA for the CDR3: TGTGCCAGCAGTTCCCGACCCTCATGGACTAGCGGGGTCGGGGAGACCCAGTACTTC.

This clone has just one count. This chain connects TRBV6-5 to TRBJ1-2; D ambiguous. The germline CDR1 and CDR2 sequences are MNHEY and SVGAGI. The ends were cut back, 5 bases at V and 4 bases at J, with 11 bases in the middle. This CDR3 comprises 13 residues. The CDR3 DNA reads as TGTGCCAGCAGTGGCAGGAACCTCTATGGCTACACCTTC. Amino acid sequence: CASSGRNLYGYTF.

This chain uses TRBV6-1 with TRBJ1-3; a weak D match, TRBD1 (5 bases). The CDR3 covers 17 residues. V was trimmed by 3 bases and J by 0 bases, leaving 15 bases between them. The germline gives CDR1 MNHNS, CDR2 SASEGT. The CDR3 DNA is TGTGCCAGCAGTGAGGTGGGGGGGTTTTTCTCTGGAAACACCATATATTTT. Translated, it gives CASSEVGGFFSGNTIYF.

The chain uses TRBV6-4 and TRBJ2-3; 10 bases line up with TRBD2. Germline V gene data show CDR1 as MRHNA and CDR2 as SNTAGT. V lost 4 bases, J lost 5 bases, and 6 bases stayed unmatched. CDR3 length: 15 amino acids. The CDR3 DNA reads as TGTGCCAGCAGTGCGCTAGCGGGGGCGGGAGATACGCAGTATTTT. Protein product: CASSALAGAGDTQYF.

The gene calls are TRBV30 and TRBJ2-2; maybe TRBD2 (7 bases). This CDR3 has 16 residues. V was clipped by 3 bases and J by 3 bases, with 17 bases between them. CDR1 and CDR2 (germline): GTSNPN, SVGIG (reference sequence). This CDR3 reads CAWRTAGARDTGELFF. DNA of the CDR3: TGTGCCTGGAGGACGGCGGGGGCTAGAGACACCGGGGAGCTGTTTTTT.

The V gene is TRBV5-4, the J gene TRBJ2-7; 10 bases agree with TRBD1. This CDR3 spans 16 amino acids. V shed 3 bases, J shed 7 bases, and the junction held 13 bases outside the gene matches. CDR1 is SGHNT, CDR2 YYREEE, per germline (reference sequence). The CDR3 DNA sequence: TGTGCCAGCAGCTCACCGACAGGGGGCGCTTCGCGTGAGCAGTACTTC. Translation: CASSSPTGGASREQYF.

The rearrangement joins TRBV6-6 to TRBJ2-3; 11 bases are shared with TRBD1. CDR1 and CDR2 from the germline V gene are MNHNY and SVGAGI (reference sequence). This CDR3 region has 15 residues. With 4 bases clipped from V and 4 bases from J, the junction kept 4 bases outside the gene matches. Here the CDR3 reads CASSSAGQGADTQYF. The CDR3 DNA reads TGTGCCAGCAGTTCAGCGGGACAGGGGGCAGATACGCAGTATTTT.

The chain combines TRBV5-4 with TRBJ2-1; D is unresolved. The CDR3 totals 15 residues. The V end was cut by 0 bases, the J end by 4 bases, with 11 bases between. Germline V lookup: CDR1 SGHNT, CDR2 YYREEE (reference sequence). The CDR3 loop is CASSLELHQYNEQFF. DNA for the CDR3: TGTGCCAGCAGCTTGGAGTTACACCAGTACAATGAGCAGTTCTTC.

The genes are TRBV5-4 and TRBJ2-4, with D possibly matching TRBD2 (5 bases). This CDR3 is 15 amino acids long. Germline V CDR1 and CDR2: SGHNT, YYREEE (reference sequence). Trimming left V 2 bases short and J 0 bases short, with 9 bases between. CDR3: CASSLDGLAKNIQYF. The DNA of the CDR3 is TGTGCCAGCAGCTTAGACGGACTAGCCAAAAACATTCAGTACTTC.

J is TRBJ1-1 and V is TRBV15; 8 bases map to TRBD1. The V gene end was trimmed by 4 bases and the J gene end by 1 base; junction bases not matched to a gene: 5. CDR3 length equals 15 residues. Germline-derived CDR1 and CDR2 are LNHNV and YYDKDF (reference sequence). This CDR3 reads CATSKIGTGNTEAFF. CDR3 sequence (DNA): TGTGCCACCAGCAAAATCGGGACAGGGAACACTGAAGCTTTCTTT.

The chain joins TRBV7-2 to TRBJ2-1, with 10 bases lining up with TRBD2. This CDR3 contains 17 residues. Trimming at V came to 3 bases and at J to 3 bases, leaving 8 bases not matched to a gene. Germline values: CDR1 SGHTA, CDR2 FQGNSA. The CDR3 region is CASSLFIAGGGYNEQFF. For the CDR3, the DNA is TGTGCCAGCAGCTTGTTTATAGCGGGAGGCGGCTACAATGAGCAGTTCTTC.

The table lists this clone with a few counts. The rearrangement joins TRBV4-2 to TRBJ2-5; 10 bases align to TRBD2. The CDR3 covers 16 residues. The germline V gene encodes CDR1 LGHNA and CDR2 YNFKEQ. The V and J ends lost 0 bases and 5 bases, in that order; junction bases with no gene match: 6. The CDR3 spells CASSQEGTSGIETQYF. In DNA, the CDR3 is TGTGCCAGCAGCCAAGAGGGCACTAGCGGGATTGAGACCCAGTACTTC.

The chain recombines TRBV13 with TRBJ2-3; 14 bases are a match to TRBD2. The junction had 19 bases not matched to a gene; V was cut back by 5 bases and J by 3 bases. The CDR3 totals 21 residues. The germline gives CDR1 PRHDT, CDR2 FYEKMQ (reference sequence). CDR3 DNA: TGTGCCAGCAGCCCTCTTCTGTTGACTAGCGGGGGGGCCTTCCCAACAGATACGCAGTATTTT. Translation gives CASSPLLLTSGGAFPTDTQYF.

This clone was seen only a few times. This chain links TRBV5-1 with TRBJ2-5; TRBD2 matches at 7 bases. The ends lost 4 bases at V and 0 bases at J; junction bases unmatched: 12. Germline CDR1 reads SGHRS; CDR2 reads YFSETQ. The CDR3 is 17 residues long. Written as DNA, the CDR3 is TGCGCCAGCAGCCCGACTTTAGGCGGGGGAAACCAAGAGACCCAGTACTTC. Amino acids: CASSPTLGGGNQETQYF.

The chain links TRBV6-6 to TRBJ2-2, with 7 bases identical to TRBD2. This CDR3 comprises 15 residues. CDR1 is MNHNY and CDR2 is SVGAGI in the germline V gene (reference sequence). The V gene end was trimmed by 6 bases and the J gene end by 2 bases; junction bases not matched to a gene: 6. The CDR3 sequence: CASRTTSANTGELFF. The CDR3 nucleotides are TGTGCCAGCAGGACTACTAGCGCTAACACCGGGGAGCTGTTTTTT.

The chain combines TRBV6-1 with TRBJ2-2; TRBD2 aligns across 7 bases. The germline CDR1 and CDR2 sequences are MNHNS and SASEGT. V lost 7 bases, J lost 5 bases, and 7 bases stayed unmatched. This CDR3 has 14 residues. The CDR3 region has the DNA TGTGCCAGCATTTTGCGGGAGTCAACCGGGGAGCTGTTTTTT. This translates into CASILRESTGELFF.

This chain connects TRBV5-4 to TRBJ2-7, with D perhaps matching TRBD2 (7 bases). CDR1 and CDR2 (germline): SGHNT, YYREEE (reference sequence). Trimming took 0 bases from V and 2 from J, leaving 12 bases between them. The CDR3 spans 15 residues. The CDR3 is CASSLVRGGTYEQYF. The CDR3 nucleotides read TGTGCCAGCAGCTTGGTGAGGGGGGGTACCTACGAGCAGTACTTC.

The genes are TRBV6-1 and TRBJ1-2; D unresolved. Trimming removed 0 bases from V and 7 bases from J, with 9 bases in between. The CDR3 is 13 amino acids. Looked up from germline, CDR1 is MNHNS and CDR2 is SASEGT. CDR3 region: CASSEAMISGYTF. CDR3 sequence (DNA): TGTGCCAGCAGTGAAGCAATGATTAGTGGCTACACCTTC.

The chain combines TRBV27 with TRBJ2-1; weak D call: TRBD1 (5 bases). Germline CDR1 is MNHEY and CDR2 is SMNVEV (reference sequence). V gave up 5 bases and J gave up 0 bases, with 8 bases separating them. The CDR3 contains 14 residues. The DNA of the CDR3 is TGTGCCAGCAGTCCAGACAGCTCCTACAATGAGCAGTTCTTC. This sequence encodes CASSPDSSYNEQFF.

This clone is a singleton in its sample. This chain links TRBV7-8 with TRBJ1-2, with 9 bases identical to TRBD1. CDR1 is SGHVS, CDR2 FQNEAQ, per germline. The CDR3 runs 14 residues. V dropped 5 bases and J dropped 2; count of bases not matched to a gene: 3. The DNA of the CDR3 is TGTGCCAGCAGCACCGGGACAGGGAACTATGGCTACACCTTC. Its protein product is CASSTGTGNYGYTF.

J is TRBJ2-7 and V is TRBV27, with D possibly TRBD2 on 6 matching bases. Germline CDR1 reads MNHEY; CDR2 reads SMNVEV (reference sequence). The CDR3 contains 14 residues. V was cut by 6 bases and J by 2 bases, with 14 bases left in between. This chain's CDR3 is CASSPRGTAYEQYF. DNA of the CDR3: TGTGCCAGCAGCCCCCGGGGGACGGCCTACGAGCAGTACTTC.

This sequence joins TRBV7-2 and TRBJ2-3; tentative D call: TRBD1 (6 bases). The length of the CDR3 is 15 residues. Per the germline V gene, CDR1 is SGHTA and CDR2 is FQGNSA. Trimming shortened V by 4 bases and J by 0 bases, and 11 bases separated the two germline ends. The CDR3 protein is CASSYREKSTDTQYF. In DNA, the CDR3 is TGTGCCAGCAGCTACAGGGAAAAAAGCACAGATACGCAGTATTTT.

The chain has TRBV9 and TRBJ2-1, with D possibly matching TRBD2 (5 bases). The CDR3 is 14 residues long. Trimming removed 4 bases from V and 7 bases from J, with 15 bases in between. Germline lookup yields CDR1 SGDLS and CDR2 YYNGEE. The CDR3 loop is CASSPTRTSNEQFF. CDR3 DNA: TGTGCCAGCAGCCCGACCAGGACTTCTAATGAGCAGTTCTTC.

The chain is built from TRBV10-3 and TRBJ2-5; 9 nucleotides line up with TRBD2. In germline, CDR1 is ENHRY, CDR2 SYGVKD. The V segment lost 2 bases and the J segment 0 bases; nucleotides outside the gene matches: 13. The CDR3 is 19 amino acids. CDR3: CAISEGGRSGGTYQETQYF. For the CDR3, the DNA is TGTGCCATCAGTGAGGGAGGCAGGAGCGGGGGGACATACCAAGAGACCCAGTACTTC.

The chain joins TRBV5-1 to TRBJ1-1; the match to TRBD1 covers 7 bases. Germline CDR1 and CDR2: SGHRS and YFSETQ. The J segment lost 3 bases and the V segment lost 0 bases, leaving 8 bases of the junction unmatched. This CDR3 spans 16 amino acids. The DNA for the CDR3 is TGCGCCAGCAGCTTGGGGGACTCAGACAGGGACACTGAAGCTTTCTTT. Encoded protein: CASSLGDSDRDTEAFF.

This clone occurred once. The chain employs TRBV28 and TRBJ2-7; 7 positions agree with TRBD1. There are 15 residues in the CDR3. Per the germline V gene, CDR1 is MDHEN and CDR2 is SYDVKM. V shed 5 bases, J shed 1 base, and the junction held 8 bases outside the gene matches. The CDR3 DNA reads TGTGCCAGCAGTCCGGCAGGGGGTTTTTCCTACGAGCAGTACTTC. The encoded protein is CASSPAGGFSYEQYF.

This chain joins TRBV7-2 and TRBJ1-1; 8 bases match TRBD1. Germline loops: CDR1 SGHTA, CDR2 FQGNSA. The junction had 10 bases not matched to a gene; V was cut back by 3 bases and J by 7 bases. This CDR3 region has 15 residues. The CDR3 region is CASSFSYGQGREAFF. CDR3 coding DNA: TGTGCCAGCAGCTTTAGTTATGGACAGGGCCGTGAAGCTTTCTTT.

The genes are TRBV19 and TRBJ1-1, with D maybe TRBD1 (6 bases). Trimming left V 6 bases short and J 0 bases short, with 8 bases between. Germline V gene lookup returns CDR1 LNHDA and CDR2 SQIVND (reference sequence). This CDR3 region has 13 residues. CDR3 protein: CASRGQLNTEAFF. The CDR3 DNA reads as TGTGCCAGTAGAGGACAGTTGAACACTGAAGCTTTCTTT.

The CDR3 here is CASSTSSSYEQYF. Written as DNA, the CDR3 is TGTGCCAGCAGCACCTCTAGCTCCTACGAGCAGTACTTC. The V call is TRBV5-5, the J call TRBJ2-7, with D unresolved. The V end was cut by 4 bases, the J end by 0 bases, with 8 bases between. This CDR3 is 13 amino acids long. Germline CDR1 reads SGHKS; CDR2 reads YYEKEE (reference sequence).

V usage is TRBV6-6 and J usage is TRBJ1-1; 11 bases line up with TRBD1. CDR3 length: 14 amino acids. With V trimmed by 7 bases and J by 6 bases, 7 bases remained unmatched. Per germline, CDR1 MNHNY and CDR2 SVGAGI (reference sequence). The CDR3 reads CASNPGQGASEAFF. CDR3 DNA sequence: TGTGCCAGCAACCCCGGACAGGGGGCCTCTGAAGCTTTCTTT.